This T cell receptor beta chain was found in a study of blood T cell repertoires in COVID-19 (TCRdb year 2020). With respect to the entire study: Samples covering the acute and convalescent phases of COVID-19 were provided by collaborators in the United States, Italy and Spain. The material from the prospective study consisted of cDNA or gDNA derived from T cells, B-cell-depleted T cells, or PBMCs. Deeply sampled blood TCRbeta repertoires from subjects exposed to, actively infected with, or recovered from COVID-19 were included in the dataset. The repertoires were made available in a free public database intended to serve as a resource for research on the immune response to SARS-CoV-2. The samples were drawn from two sources: the first 160 participants of the ongoing ImmuneRACE study, and approximately 1,300 subjects contributed by 6 global collaborators. Nearly every sample came with metadata listing a de-identified subject ID, COVID-19 status, age in years and sex. Where available, HLA class I and class II types were obtained from metadata supplied by the sample provider rather than from assay-based typing. Broader findings and caveats from the paper: Clinical and demographic metadata were provided uncurated, with the amount varying by source and participant.

Collaborating institutions collected whole blood in K2EDTA tubes following their own protocols. For TCRbeta analysis, collaborator samples were shipped as frozen whole blood, as isolated PBMCs, or as DNA extracted from either sample type. TCRbeta CDR3 regions were amplified from genomic DNA using the immunoSEQ Assay, a bias-controlled multiplex PCR. Processing in the source paper ran as follows. The number of nucleated cells in each sample was estimated by amplification of reference gene primers within the assay. Sequence reads were collapsed and filtered to measure the absolute abundance of every unique TCRbeta CDR3 rearrangement. For each sample, productive Simpson clonality was calculated by taking the square root of Simpson's diversity index across productive rearrangements. Sourced from immuneACCESS, this table was stored by TCRdb with only in-frame sequences that have V and J called. A share of the clones is absent; for the studies checked, an unresolved V gene accounts for under half, and the remainder has no known explanation. V and J calls and clone size are given by that table; D and trimming were obtained from the DNA. For this sample the table gives over 90,000 clones, of which about 86% were detected only once. 1.5% to 2% of the sample rests with the top ten.

Note on this clone: Its antigen is unknown. Per-base quality was not reported, and no clone a single base away is much larger than it.

Trimming leaves V shorter by 3 bases and J shorter by 1 base, with the junction holding 7 bases beyond the gene matches. The germline V gene (reference sequence) provides CDR1 SGHNT and CDR2 YYREEE. The CDR3 goes from the cysteine to the phenylalanine over 17 residues. Just the 51-base CDR3 DNA is kept, in frame starting at base 1. This receptor was taken from a man at least 80 years old with acute or convalescent COVID-19. Specimen: peripheral blood. The chain was built from TRBV5-4 and TRBJ2-2, and 9 junctional nucleotides match TRBD2. The nucleotides read TGTGCCAGCAGCTCCCCCGCGACTAGCGGGAACACCGGGGAGCTGTTTTTT. Translated, it gives CASSSPATSGNTGELFF.